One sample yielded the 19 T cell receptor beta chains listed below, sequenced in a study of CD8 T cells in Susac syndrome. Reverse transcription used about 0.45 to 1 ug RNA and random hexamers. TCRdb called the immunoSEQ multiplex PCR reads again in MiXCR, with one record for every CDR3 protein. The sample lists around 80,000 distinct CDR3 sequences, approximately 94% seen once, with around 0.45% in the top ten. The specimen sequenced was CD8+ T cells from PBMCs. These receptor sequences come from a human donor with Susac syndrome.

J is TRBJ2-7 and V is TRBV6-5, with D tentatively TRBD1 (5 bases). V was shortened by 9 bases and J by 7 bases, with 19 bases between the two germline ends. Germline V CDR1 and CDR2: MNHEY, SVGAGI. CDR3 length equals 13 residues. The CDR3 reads CASGWQGAEEQYF. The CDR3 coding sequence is TGTGCCAGTGGTTGGCAGGGCGCGGAAGAGCAGTACTTC.

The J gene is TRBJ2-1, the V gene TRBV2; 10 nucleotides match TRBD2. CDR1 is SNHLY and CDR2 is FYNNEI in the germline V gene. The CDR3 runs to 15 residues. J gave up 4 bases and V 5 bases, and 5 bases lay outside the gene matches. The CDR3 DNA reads TGTGCCAGCAGTTTACTAGCGGGGCCTTACAATGAGCAGTTCTTC. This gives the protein CASSLLAGPYNEQFF.

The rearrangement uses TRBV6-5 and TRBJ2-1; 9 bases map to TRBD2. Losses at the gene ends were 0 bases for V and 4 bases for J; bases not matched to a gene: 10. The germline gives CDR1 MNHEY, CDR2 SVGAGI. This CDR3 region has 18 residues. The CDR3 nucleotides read TGTGCCAGCAGTTACTCAGTTCGGCGGGGGGGCATGTACAATGAGCAGTTCTTC. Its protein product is CASSYSVRRGGMYNEQFF.

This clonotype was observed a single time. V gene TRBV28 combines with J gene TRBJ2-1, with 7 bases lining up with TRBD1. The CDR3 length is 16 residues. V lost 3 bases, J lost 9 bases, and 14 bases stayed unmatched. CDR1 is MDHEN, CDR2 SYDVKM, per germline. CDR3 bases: TGTGCCAGCAGTTTGTCGAGGTTCGGCCAGGGGGTTGAGCAGTTCTTC. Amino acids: CASSLSRFGQGVEQFF.

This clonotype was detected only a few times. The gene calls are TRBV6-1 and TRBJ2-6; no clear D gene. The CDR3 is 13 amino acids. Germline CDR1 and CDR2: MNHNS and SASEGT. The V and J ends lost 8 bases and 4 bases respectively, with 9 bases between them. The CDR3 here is CASRSSGANVLTF. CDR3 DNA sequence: TGTGCCAGCCGATCCTCGGGGGCCAACGTCCTGACTTTC.

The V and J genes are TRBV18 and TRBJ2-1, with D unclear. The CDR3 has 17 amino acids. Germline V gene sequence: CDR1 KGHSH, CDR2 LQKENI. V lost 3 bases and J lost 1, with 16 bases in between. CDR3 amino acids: CASSPQYTVESYNEQFF. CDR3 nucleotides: TGTGCCAGCTCACCCCAATATACAGTTGAGTCCTACAATGAGCAGTTCTTC.

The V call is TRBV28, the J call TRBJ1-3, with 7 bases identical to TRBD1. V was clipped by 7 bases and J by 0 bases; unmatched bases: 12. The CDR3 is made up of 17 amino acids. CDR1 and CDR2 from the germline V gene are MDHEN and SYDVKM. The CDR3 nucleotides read TGTGCCAGCAAGGGGGCTGGCTATAAGAGCTCTGGAAACACCATATATTTT. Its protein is CASKGAGYKSSGNTIYF.

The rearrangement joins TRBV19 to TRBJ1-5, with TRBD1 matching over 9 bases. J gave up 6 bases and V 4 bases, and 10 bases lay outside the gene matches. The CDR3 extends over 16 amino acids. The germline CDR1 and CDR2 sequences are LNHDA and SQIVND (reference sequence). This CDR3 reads CASSTLPGQGSQPQHF. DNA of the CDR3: TGTGCCAGTAGTACCCTCCCGGGACAGGGCTCTCAGCCCCAGCATTTT.

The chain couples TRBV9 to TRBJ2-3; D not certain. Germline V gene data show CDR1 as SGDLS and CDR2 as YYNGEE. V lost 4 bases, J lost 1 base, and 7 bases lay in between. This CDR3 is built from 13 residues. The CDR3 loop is CASSTRGTDTQYF. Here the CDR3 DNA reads TGTGCCAGCAGCACCCGAGGCACAGATACGCAGTATTTT.

CDR3: CASSATSAGANVLTF. The CDR3, as DNA: TGTGCCAGCAGCGCAACTAGCGCTGGGGCCAACGTCCTGACTTTC. The chain employs TRBV9 and TRBJ2-6; 7 nucleotides align to TRBD2. The CDR3 length is 15 residues. CDR1 is SGDLS and CDR2 is YYNGEE in the germline V gene. Losses at the gene ends were 3 bases for V and 2 bases for J; bases not matched to a gene: 2.

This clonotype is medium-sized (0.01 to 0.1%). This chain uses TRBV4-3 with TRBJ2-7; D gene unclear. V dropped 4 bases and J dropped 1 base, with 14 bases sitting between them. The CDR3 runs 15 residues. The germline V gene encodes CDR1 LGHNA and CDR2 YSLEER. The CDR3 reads CASSPGPYESYEQYF. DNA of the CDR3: TGCGCCAGCAGCCCCGGACCCTATGAATCCTACGAGCAGTACTTC.

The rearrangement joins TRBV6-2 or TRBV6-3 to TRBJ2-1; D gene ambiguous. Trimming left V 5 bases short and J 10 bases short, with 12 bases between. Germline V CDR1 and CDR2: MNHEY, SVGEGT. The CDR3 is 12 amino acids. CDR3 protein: CASSAAPLEQFF. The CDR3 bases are TGTGCCAGCAGTGCCGCCCCTCTGGAGCAGTTCTTC.

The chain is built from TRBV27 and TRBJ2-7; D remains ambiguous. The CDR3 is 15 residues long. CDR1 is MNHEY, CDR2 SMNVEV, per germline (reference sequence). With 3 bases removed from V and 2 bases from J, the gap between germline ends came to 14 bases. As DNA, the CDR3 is TGTGCCAGCAGTTTCACAGCCCAAAGCGCCTACGAGCAGTACTTC. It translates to CASSFTAQSAYEQYF.

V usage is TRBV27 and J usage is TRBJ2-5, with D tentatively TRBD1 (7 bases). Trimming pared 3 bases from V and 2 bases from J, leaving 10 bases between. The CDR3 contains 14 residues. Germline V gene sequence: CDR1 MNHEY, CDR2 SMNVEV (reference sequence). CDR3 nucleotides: TGTGCCAGCAGTTTGCAGGGGGGACAAGAGACCCAGTACTTC. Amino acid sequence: CASSLQGGQETQYF.

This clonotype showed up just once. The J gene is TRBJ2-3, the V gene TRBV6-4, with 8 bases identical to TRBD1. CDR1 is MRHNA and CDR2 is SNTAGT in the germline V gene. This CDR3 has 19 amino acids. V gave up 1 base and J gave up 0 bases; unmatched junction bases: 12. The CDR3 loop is CASSDYGGADRGSTDTQYF. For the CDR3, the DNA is TGTGCCAGCAGTGACTACGGTGGAGCCGACAGGGGTAGCACAGATACGCAGTATTTT.

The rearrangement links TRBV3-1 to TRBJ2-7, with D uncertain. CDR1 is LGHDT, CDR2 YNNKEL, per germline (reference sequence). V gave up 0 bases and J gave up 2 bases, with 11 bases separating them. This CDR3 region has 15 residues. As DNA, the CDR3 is TGTGCCAGCAGCCAAGATCTCATTCCAACCTACGAGCAGTACTTC. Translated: CASSQDLIPTYEQYF.

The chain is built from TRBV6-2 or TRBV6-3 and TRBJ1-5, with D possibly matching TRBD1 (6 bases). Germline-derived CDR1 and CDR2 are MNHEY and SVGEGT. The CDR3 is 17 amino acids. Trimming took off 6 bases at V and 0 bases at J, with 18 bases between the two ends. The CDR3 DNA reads TGTGCCAGCAGCACTCTGAGGACAGACCCTAGCAATCAGCCCCAGCATTTT. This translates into CASSTLRTDPSNQPQHF.

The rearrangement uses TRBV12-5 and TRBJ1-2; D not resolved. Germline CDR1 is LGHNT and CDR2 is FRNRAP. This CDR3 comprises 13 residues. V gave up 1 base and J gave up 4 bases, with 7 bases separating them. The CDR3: CASGLGDSYGYTF. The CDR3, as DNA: TGTGCTAGTGGTTTGGGGGATTCCTATGGCTACACCTTC.

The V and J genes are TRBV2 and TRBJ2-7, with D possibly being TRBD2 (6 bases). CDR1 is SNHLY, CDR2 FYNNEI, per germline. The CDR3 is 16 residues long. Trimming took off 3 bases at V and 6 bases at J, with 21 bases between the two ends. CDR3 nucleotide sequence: TGTGCCAGCAGTGATCCCCGGGGAGGCTCCGGGGGCGAGCAGTACTTC. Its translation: CASSDPRGGSGGEQYF.